This entry concerns a single T cell receptor (beta chain). This clonotype was observed a handful of times. Its recognized antigen is unknown. No per-base quality is available; no much larger clone lies one base away. The method behind the library was multiplex PCR. The reads were generated on an Illumina HiSeq 4000. iRepertoire HTBI primers and Arm-PCR amplification of CDR3 regions were used to construct TCR beta libraries. Before sequencing, the PCR products underwent gel purification. Processing in the source paper ran as follows. Across samples, 55 to 80 TRBV and 13 to 15 TRBJ segments were identified and used for gene usage analysis of CDR3 amino acid clonotypes. Filtered high-quality paired reads were merged into contigs using COPE and FqMerger. Contigs were aligned with BLAST to IMGT TRBV, TRBD and TRBJ reference genes, and CDR3 was defined per IMGT. Highly expanded clones were defined as clonotypes with a frequency above 0.1%. Shannon entropy served as the measure of repertoire diversity, while the Gini coefficient captured V-J evenness. A clonotype found in more than one individual was treated as public. TCRdb reprocessed the public reads (quality trimming at Q25 with fastp, clone calling with MiXCR) and kept in-frame beta chains. Duplicate CDR3 protein sequences are folded into a single record with the most common DNA and genes. The V and J calls and clone size come from TCRdb's table, not from the authors' own analysis. For this sample there are hundreds of thousands of distinct CDR3 sequences; 20% appear just once. Jointly, the top ten make up 7.8% of the sample.

Inclusive of the bounding cysteine and phenylalanine, the CDR3 is 15 residues long. Only the CDR3 DNA is retained, 45 bases long and in frame from the first base. CDR1 and CDR2 are read off the germline V gene as MGHDK and SYGVNS. V is trimmed back by 3 bases and J by 3 bases, and the junction contains 5 bases that no gene match accounts for. The sample's time point label, in plain terms: persistent/refractory GD, antithyroid drugs over 5 years with positive TRAb. RNA was extracted from PBMCs in TRIzol for both TCR sequencing and RNA sequencing. Graves' disease was diagnosed according to American Thyroid Association guidelines. Patients were recruited from an endocrinology department in Xi'an, China. Each patient gave approximately 9 milliliters of peripheral blood, collected in an EDTA anticoagulant tube. Ficoll Paque Plus density gradient separation was used to isolate PBMCs, and no further T cell sorting was performed. An Agilent 2100 Bioanalyzer and agarose gel were used to assess RNA quality, and a NanoDrop 2000 was used to measure RNA concentration.

These data come from a study of regulatory T cells in long-lasting Graves disease (dated by TCRdb to the early 2020s). Some background on the complete study: To count as having persistent Graves' disease, a patient had to have received antithyroid drug treatment for over 5 years with TSH receptor autoantibodies remaining persistently positive. This study used TCR sequencing and RNA sequencing of peripheral blood to compare persistent Graves' disease patients against newly diagnosed Graves' disease patients. The study took place in China and was registered as a clinical trial. Persistent Graves' disease patients in the clinical cohort had taken antithyroid drugs for roughly ten years on average. A total of around 35 samples underwent TCR sequencing: around 13 from persistent and around 20 from newly diagnosed Graves' disease patients.

The investigation overall reported the following: Patients with persistent disease shared more public clonotypes (fewer than 3,000) than newly diagnosed patients did (about 1,000). TRBV28, TRBJ1-2 and TRBJ2-5 were preferentially used in persistent disease, while TRBV20-1 and TRBJ2-1 were favored in newly diagnosed disease. The authors acknowledged the small sample size as a limitation that may reduce accuracy. Compared with newly diagnosed patients, persistent Graves' disease patients had lower TCR Shannon entropy and fewer highly expanded clones, which suggests clonal expansion. Sequencing and analysis were limited to the TCR beta chain. Only peripheral blood was studied, because thyroid tissue, the primary lesion, was inaccessible.

This receptor chain uses TRBV25-1 and TRBJ1-5; TRBD1 fits 7 bases in the junction. This TCR was recovered from a female donor with Graves disease. The material was peripheral blood mononuclear cells (PBMCs), obtained when the disease was refractory, from a patient treated with antithyroid drugs. The CDR3 protein sequence reads: CASSDAGTANQPQHF. The nucleotides read TGTGCCAGCAGTGACGCCGGGACAGCCAATCAGCCCCAGCATTTT. Supplemented by the reference TRBV25-1 and TRBJ1-5 proteins around the CDR3, the complete variable domain is EADIYQTPRYLVIGTGKKITLECSQTMGHDKMYWYQQDPGMELHLIHYSYGVNSTEKGDLSSESTVSRIRTEHFPLTLESARPSHTSQYLCASSDAGTANQPQHFGDGTRLSIL.